This T cell receptor beta chain comes out of a study of radiotherapy plus CTLA-4 blockade in lung cancer. Study results and caveats: The authors reported that early blood T cell clone dynamics, with interferon-beta, best predicted response. Blood TCR clones of tumor origin expanded after radiotherapy plus ipilimumab.

The study gave focal radiation plus ipilimumab CTLA-4 blockade to patients with chemo-refractory metastatic non-small-cell lung cancer. The V gene end was trimmed by 4 bases and the J gene end by 4 bases; junction bases not matched to a gene: 6. Germline values: CDR1 SGHNT, CDR2 YYREEE (reference sequence). This CDR3 is built from 15 residues. In this sample, this clone turned up a few times. Its antigen is not known. Some clones are missing from TCRdb's copy, which holds only in-frame ones; the method was immunoSEQ multiplex PCR. This table has about 25,000 clones, 73% appearing once. This sequence originates from a human donor with non-small cell lung cancer who had stable disease on radiotherapy plus ipilimumab. The sequences come from peripheral blood, collected from a patient treated with radiotherapy plus ipilimumab. The chain combines TRBV5-4 with TRBJ1-4; TRBD1 matches at 8 bases. The CDR3: CASSMGTGINEKLFF. The DNA of the CDR3 is TGTGCCAGCAGCATGGGGACAGGAATTAATGAAAAACTGTTTTTT.